These 3 T cell receptor beta chains share one sample of origin, sequenced in a study of cytomegalovirus exposure and HLA in healthy donors. The PCR was carried out with 60 Vbeta primers and 13 Jbeta primers. The repertoire was sequenced with immunoSEQ multiplex PCR; TCRdb's copy has only in-frame clones and lacks some. Recorded here are 35,000 to 50,000 clones; the top ten clones represent roughly 7.3%. Material for sequencing was PBMCs. Receptor source: a male donor in good health and CMV-seronegative.

V is TRBV27 and J is TRBJ2-3, with 8 bases that match TRBD2. The V and J ends lost 2 bases and 4 bases, in that order; junction bases with no gene match: 5. CDR3 size: 15 residues. Germline assignment: CDR1 MNHEY and CDR2 SMNVEV (reference sequence). The CDR3 here is CASSLAGGAPDTQYF. The CDR3 DNA reads as TGTGCCAGCAGTTTAGCGGGAGGAGCTCCAGATACGCAGTATTTT.

The rearrangement links TRBV5-4 to TRBJ2-3, with 9 bases lining up with TRBD2. The CDR3 contains 14 residues. The ends lost 7 bases at V and 2 bases at J; junction bases unmatched: 5. Germline V CDR1 and CDR2: SGHNT, YYREEE (reference sequence). The CDR3 is CASGAGGITDTQYF. The CDR3 DNA reads as TGTGCCAGCGGCGCGGGGGGGATCACAGATACGCAGTATTTT.

The V call is TRBV25-1, the J call TRBJ2-2, with 13 bases fitting TRBD2. This CDR3 is built from 16 residues. Germline V lookup: CDR1 MGHDK, CDR2 SYGVNS. The trim removed 2 bases at V and 7 bases at J, leaving 4 bases unmatched. This CDR3 reads CASSETSGRAVGELFF. The CDR3 DNA sequence: TGTGCCAGCAGTGAAACTAGCGGGAGGGCGGTCGGGGAGCTGTTTTTT.